The clone carrying this T cell receptor beta chain was picked up many times. The target antigen is unknown. Unique molecular identifiers were used to barcode this TCRbeta library. MiXCR was run by TCRdb on the PCR reads, yielding one entry per CDR3 protein. The repertoire holds around 500,000 distinct CDR3 sequences, with 23% as singletons. Per germline, CDR1 SQVTM and CDR2 ANQGSEA. The CDR3 has 13 amino acids. V shed 4 bases and J shed 3 bases, with 10 bases lying between them. This sample is part of a study of T-cell reconstitution after alpha-beta-depleted transplantation in children. General study points: At around two months after transplant, the alpha-beta T cells were reportedly derived from several hundred expanded clones that came from non-depleted graft cells. T cells produced anew were the main source of T-cell counts and diversity one year after transplant.

The source of this sequence is a boy younger than two who had a stem cell transplant for acute myeloid leukemia, so the T cells may come from the graft donor. This sample comprised PBMCs, mostly from graft donor cells, obtained 360 days after TCRalphabeta/CD19-depleted stem cell transplant. The chain is built from TRBV29-1 and TRBJ2-1; D is uncertain. CDR3 in amino acids: CSVVPRIYNEQFF. DNA of the CDR3: TGCAGCGTTGTGCCACGTATCTACAATGAGCAGTTCTTC.